This TCR beta chain was identified during a study of breast tumors, draining lymph nodes, adjacent tissues. Study-level findings and limits: The lymph node origin of tumor T cells was framed as consistent with a hypothesis, not demonstrated. Findings are consistent with lymph node origin and intratumoral expansion of most tumor T cells. Luminal-like breast cancer showed significantly higher tumor–nontumor repertoire similarity than basal-like.

This clonotype was observed many times. The antigen is undetermined. Axillary draining lymph nodes of breast cancer patients supplied the node samples. This CDR3 contains 15 residues. Per germline, CDR1 ENHRY and CDR2 SYGVKD. V trimming: 6 bases; J trimming: 7 bases; junction bases outside the gene matches: 13. A single record per CDR3 protein comes from TCRdb applying MiXCR to the multiplex PCR reads. The table shows 150,000 to 200,000 distinct CDR3 sequences, with 31% occurring only once. Material for sequencing was axillary lymph node tissue. The receptor was isolated from a female donor with breast cancer. Some clones in this sample may be carry-over from other donors' samples. The chain uses TRBV10-3 and TRBJ2-7, with 9 bases fitting TRBD2. CDR3 region: CAISDSGGALGEQYF. The CDR3 DNA follows: TGTGCCATCAGCGATAGCGGGGGCGCGCTCGGGGAGCAGTACTTC.